Given below is one T cell receptor (beta chain) in context. These data come from a study of T-cell reconstitution after alpha-beta-depleted transplantation in children. This CDR3 has 14 residues. Germline CDR1 and CDR2: SGHRS and YFSETQ. V lost 5 bases and J lost 13, with 22 bases in between. For TCRbeta, the library was prepared with unique molecular identifiers. TCRdb passed the PCR reads through MiXCR, listing each CDR3 protein once. The sample yields 350,000 to 450,000 distinct CDR3 sequences, 20% seen once. The sequences come from PBMCs from the stem cell graft donor, collected from the stem cell graft. The chain recombines TRBV5-1 with TRBJ2-4, with D perhaps matching TRBD2 (6 bases). The sequence came from a human donor who donated a stem cell graft to a child with acute myeloid leukemia. The CDR3 region has the DNA TGCGCCAGCAGTCCGCGGCCGGGGGATTCATCACAGTACTTC. This gives the protein CASSPRPGDSSQYF.